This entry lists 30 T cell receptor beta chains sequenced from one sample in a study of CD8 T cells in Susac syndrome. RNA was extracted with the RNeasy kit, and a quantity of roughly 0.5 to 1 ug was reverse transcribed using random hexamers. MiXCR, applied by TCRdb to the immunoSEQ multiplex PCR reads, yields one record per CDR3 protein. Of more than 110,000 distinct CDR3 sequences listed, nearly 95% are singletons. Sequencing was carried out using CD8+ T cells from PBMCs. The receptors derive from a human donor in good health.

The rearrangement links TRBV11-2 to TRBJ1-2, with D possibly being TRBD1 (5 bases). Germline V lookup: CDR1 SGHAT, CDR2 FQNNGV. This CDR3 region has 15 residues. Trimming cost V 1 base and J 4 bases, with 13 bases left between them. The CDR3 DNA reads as TGTGCCAGCAGCTTAGCCGGGGGAAGCATCTATGGCTACACCTTC. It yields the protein CASSLAGGSIYGYTF.

The CDR3: CATSETQPSTDTQYF. CDR3 nucleotide sequence: TGTGCCACCAGCGAAACTCAGCCTAGCACAGATACGCAGTATTTT. This chain uses TRBV15 with TRBJ2-3; D is ambiguous. Germline loops: CDR1 LNHNV, CDR2 YYDKDF (reference sequence). Trimming pared 5 bases from V and 0 bases from J, leaving 12 bases between. CDR3 length: 15 amino acids.

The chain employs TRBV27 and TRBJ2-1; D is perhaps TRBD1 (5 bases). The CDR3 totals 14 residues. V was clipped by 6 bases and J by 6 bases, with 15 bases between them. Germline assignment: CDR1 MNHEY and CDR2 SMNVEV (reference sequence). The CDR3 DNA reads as TGTGCCAGCAGCTTTGGGGCGGCTGGCAATGAGCAGTTCTTC. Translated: CASSFGAAGNEQFF.

For the CDR3, the DNA is TGTGCCAGCAGTGAACGCCTAGCGGTCTACGAGCAGTACTTC. Amino acids: CASSERLAVYEQYF. This chain uses TRBV2 with TRBJ2-7; 7 bases are a match to TRBD2. This CDR3 region has 14 residues. Germline V gene lookup returns CDR1 SNHLY and CDR2 FYNNEI. The junction had 4 bases not matched to a gene; V was cut back by 2 bases and J by 3 bases.

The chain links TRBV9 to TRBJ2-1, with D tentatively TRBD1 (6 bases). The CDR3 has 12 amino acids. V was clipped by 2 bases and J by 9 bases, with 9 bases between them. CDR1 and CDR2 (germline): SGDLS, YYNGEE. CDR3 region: CASSVGGFEQFF. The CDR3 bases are TGTGCCAGCAGCGTTGGGGGCTTTGAGCAGTTCTTC.

In DNA, the CDR3 is TGCGCCAGCAGCCAAGACTCCGGAGCTGACAATGAGCAGTTCTTC. It yields the protein CASSQDSGADNEQFF. The chain is built from TRBV5-1 and TRBJ2-1, with D unresolved. Germline V gene data show CDR1 as SGHRS and CDR2 as YFSETQ. V lost 4 bases and J lost 5, with 16 bases in between. The CDR3 runs 15 residues.

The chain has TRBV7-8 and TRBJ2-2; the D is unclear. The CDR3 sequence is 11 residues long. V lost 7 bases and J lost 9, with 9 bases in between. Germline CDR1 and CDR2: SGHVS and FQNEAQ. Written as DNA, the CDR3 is TGTGCCAGCACGGAAACCCGGGAGCTGTTTTTT. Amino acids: CASTETRELFF.

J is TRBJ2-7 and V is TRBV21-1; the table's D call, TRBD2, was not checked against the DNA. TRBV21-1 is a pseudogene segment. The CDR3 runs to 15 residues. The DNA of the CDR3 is TGTGCCAGCAGCAAAGAAGCGGGAGGGTCCTACGAGCAGTACTTC. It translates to CASSKEAGGSYEQYF.

CDR3 DNA: TGTGCCAGCAGCTTATCTACCACTTTTGCAGATACGCAGTATTTT. Amino acid sequence: CASSLSTTFADTQYF. V is TRBV7-9 and J is TRBJ2-3, with D unresolved. This CDR3 is 15 amino acids long. V lost 2 bases and J 4 bases, leaving 13 bases between the germline ends. Germline V lookup: CDR1 SEHNR, CDR2 FQNEAQ (reference sequence). Full variable domain (outside the CDR3, taken from reference TRBV7-9 and TRBJ2-3): DTGVSQNPRHKITKRGQNVTFRCDPISEHNRLYWYRQTLGQGPEFLTYFQNEAQLEKSRLLSDRFSAERPKGSFSTLEIQRTEQGDSAMYLCASSLSTTFADTQYFGPGTRLTVL.

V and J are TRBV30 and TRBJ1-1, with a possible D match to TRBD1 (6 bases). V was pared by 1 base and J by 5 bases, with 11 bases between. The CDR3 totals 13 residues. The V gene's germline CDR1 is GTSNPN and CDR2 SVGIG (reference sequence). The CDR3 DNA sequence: TGTGCCTGGAGTGAGGGGGGCGGGACTGAAGCTTTCTTT. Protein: CAWSEGGGTEAFF.

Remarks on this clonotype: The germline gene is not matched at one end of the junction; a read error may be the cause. CDR3 DNA sequence: TGCAGCGTTCAAGAGGATAGCAATCAGCCCCAGCATTTT. It translates to CSVQEDSNQPQHF. V and J are TRBV29-1 and TRBJ1-5; D is unclear. Germline V gene lookup returns CDR1 SQVTM and CDR2 ANQGSEA. This CDR3 comprises 13 residues.

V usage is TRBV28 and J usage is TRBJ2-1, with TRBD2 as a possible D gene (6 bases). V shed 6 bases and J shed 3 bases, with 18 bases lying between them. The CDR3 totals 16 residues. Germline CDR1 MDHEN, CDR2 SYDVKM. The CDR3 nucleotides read TGTGCCAGCAGAGACCCACGGGAGAATATCTACAATGAGCAGTTCTTC. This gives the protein CASRDPRENIYNEQFF.

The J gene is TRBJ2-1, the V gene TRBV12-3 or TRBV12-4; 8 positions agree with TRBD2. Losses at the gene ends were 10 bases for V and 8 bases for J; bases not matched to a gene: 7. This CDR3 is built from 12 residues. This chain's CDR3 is CATGTRADEQFF. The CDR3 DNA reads TGTGCCACCGGGACTAGGGCTGATGAGCAGTTCTTC.

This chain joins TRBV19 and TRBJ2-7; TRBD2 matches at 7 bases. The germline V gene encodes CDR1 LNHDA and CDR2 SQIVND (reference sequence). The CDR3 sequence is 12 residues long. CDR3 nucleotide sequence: TGTCGCCCAGCTGCCGGGAGGTACGAGCAGTACTTC. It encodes CRPAAGRYEQYF.

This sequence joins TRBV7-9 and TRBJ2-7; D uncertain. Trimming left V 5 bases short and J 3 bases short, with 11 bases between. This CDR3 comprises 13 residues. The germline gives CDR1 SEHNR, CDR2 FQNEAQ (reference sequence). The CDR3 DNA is TGTGCCAGCAGCGCGGACGGAAGCTACGAGCAGTACTTC. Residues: CASSADGSYEQYF.

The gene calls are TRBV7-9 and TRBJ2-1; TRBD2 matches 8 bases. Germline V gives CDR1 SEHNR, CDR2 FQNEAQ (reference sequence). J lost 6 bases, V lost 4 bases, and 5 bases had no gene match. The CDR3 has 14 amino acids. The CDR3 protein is CASSSLAGFNEQFF. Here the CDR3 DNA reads TGTGCCAGCAGCTCTCTAGCGGGTTTCAATGAGCAGTTCTTC.

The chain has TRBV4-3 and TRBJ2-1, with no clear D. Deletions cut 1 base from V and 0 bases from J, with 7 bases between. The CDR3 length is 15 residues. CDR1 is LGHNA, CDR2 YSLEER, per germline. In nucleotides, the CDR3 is TGCGCCAGCAGCCAAGGCAAAAGCTCCTACAATGAGCAGTTCTTC. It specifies CASSQGKSSYNEQFF.

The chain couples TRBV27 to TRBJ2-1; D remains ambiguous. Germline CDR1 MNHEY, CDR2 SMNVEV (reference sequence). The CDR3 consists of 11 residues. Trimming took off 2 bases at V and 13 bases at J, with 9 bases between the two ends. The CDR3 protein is CASSLGWLQFF. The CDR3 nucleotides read TGTGCCAGCAGTTTAGGGTGGCTACAGTTCTTC.

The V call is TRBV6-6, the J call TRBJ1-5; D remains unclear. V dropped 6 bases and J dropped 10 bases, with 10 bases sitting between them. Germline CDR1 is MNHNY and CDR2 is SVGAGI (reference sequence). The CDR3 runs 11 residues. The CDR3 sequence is CASRKVGPQHF. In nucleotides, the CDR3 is TGTGCCAGCAGGAAGGTGGGTCCCCAGCATTTT.

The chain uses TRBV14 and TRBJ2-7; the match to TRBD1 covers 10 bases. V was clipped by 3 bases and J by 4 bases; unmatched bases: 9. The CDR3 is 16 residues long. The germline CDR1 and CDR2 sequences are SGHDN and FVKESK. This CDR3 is CASSHRTGTGEYEQYF. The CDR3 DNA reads TGTGCCAGCAGCCACCGCACTGGGACAGGGGAATACGAGCAGTACTTC.

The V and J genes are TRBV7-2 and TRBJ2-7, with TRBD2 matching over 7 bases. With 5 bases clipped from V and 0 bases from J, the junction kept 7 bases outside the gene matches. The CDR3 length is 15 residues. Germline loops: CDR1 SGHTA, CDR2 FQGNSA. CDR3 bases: TGTGCCAGCAGCCCGGGCGGCGGGAGCTCCTACGAGCAGTACTTC. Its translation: CASSPGGGSSYEQYF.

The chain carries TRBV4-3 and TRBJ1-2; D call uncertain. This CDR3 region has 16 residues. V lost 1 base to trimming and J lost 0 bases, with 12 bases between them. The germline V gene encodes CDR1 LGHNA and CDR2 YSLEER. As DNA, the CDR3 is TGCGCCAGCAGCCAAGTTCCGGGAACTACTAACTATGGCTACACCTTC. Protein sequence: CASSQVPGTTNYGYTF.

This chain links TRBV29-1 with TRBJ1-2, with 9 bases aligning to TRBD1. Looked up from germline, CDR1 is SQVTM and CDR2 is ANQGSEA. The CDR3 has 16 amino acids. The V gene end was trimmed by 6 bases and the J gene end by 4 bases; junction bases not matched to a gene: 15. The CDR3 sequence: CSVQPPGQGSLYGYTF. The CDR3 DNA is TGCAGCGTCCAACCTCCGGGACAGGGTTCTCTCTATGGCTACACCTTC. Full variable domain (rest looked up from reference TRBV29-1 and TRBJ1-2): SAVISQKPSRDICQRGTSLTIQCQVDSQVTMMFWYRQQPGQSLTLIATANQGSEATYESGFVIDKFPISRPNLTFSTLTVSNMSPEDSSIYLCSVQPPGQGSLYGYTFGSGTRLTVV.

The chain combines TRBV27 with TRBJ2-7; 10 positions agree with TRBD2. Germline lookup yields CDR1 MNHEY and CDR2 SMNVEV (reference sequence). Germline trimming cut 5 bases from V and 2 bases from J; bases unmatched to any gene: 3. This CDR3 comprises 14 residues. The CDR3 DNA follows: TGTGCCAGCAGTGCCGGGACTAGCGCCTACGAGCAGTACTTC. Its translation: CASSAGTSAYEQYF.

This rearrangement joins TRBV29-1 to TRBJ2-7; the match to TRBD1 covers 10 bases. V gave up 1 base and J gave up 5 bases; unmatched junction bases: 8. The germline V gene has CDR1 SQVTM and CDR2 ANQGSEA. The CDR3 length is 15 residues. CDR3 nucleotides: TGCAGCGTTGAAGGACGACAGGGGGCCTGGAACGAGCAGTACTTC. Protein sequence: CSVEGRQGAWNEQYF.

The CDR3 sequence: CASRGGGYTF. CDR3 nucleotide sequence: TGTGCCAGCAGAGGGGGGGGCTACACCTTC. V is TRBV2 and J is TRBJ1-2; TRBD1 is a possible D gene (6 bases). CDR1 is SNHLY and CDR2 is FYNNEI in the germline V gene. Trimming cost V 6 bases and J 8 bases, with 7 bases left between them. CDR3 length equals 10 residues.

The CDR3 region is CASSSPAGATQETQYF. In DNA, the CDR3 is TGTGCCAGCAGCTCCCCAGCGGGAGCTACCCAAGAGACCCAGTACTTC. The V gene is TRBV3-1, the J gene TRBJ2-5, with 8 bases lining up with TRBD2. Losses at the gene ends were 5 bases for V and 1 base for J; bases not matched to a gene: 9. CDR1 and CDR2 from the germline V gene are LGHDT and YNNKEL (reference sequence). This CDR3 spans 16 amino acids.

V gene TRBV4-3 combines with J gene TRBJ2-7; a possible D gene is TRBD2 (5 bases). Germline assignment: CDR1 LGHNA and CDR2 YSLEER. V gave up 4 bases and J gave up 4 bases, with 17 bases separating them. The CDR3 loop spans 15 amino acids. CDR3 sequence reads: CASSPSRTGFYEQYF. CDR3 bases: TGCGCCAGCAGCCCATCGAGGACGGGATTTTACGAGCAGTACTTC.

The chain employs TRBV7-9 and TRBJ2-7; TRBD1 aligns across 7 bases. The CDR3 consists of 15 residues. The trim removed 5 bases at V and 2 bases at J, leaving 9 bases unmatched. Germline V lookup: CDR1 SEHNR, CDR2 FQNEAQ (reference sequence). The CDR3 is CASSPNTGQAYEQYF. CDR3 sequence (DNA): TGTGCCAGCAGCCCAAATACCGGACAGGCCTACGAGCAGTACTTC.

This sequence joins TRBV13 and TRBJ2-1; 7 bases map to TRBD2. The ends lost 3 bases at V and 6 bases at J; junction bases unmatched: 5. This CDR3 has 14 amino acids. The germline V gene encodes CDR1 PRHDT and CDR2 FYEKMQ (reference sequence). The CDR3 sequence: CASSFRTGGNEQFF. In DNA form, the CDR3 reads TGTGCCAGCAGCTTTCGGACGGGAGGCAATGAGCAGTTCTTC. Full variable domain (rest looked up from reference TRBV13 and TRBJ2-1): AAGVIQSPRHLIKEKRETATLKCYPIPRHDTVYWYQQGPGQDPQFLISFYEKMQSDKGSIPDRFSAQQFSDYHSELNMSSLELGDSALYFCASSFRTGGNEQFFGPGTRLTVL.